These 17 T cell receptor beta chains were all obtained from the same sample, sequenced in a study of persistence of HIV-infected CD4 T cells. Cells were stimulated nonspecifically with anti-CD3/anti-CD28 magnetic beads. Sorting of responding CD4+ T cells relied on upregulated CD40 ligand together with CD69. The libraries were made with immunoSEQ version 4 in survey mode. Sequencing used immunoSEQ multiplex PCR; TCRdb keeps in-frame clones, though not all of them. Found here are 30,000 to 45,000 clones, roughly 87% of them singletons; the top ten hold 1.3%. No antigen has been identified for these receptors. Here the sequenced sample was CD4+ T cells sorted from PBMCs after roughly 18-hour stimulation, taken from a patient who received antiretroviral therapy. The source of these receptors is an adult man with HIV who was CMV-seropositive.

This clone appeared a few times. This chain uses TRBV30 with TRBJ1-5; 7 bases agree with TRBD1. V shed 5 bases, J shed 2 bases, and the junction held 0 bases outside the gene matches. CDR1 is GTSNPN, CDR2 SVGIG, per germline (reference sequence). The CDR3 length is 12 residues. CDR3 nucleotide sequence: TGTGCCTGGCAGGGGGGCAATCAGCCCCAGCATTTT. Its translation is CAWQGGNQPQHF.

The chain employs TRBV5-1 and TRBJ1-4; the D gene is possibly TRBD1 (6 bases). CDR3 length: 15 residues. Germline assignment: CDR1 SGHRS and CDR2 YFSETQ. V lost 0 bases to trimming and J lost 8 bases, with 14 bases between them. CDR3 residues: CASSLAGVPSEKLFF. Written as DNA, the CDR3 is TGCGCCAGCAGCTTGGCAGGGGTCCCCTCCGAAAAACTGTTTTTT. The full variable domain, with the rest looked up from reference TRBV5-1 and TRBJ1-4, is KAGVTQTPRYLIKTRGQQVTLSCSPISGHRSVSWYQQTPGQGLQFLFEYFSETQRNKGNFPGRFSGRQFSNSRSEMNVSTLELGDSALYLCASSLAGVPSEKLFFGSGTQLSVL.

V is TRBV29-1 and J is TRBJ1-1; 7 bases line up with TRBD1. Germline lookup yields CDR1 SQVTM and CDR2 ANQGSEA. The CDR3 extends over 15 amino acids. V was clipped by 7 bases and J by 2 bases; unmatched bases: 13. This CDR3 reads CSAKTGLHLNTEAFF. The CDR3 nucleotides read TGCAGCGCCAAGACAGGGCTCCACTTAAACACTGAAGCTTTCTTT.

The chain employs TRBV6-2 or TRBV6-3 and TRBJ2-7, with D possibly TRBD2 on 5 matching bases. The CDR3 length is 14 residues. Trimming pared 2 bases from V and 6 bases from J, leaving 14 bases between. Germline loops: CDR1 MNHEY, CDR2 SVGEGT. CDR3 bases: TGTGCCAGCAGTTACACCGAGAGGGCACGCGAGCAGTACTTC. Its protein product is CASSYTERAREQYF.

This clone was found a few times. This sequence joins TRBV10-3 and TRBJ1-5, with 9 bases identical to TRBD1. V was pared by 5 bases and J by 3 bases, with 5 bases of the junction left unmatched. The CDR3 totals 15 residues. Germline V lookup: CDR1 ENHRY, CDR2 SYGVKD. This CDR3 is CAISLGQGDNQPQHF. As DNA, the CDR3 is TGTGCCATCAGTCTGGGACAGGGCGACAATCAGCCCCAGCATTTT.

The V gene is TRBV5-1, the J gene TRBJ2-7; 7 bases are shared with TRBD2. Germline V gene data show CDR1 as SGHRS and CDR2 as YFSETQ. The CDR3 contains 15 residues. Germline trimming cut 0 bases from V and 2 bases from J; bases unmatched to any gene: 5. CDR3: CASSLDGRATYEQYF. CDR3 nucleotide sequence: TGCGCCAGCAGCTTGGATGGGAGGGCAACCTACGAGCAGTACTTC.

The chain carries TRBV6-2 or TRBV6-3 and TRBJ2-7; maybe TRBD1 (5 bases). Trimming took off 2 bases at V and 3 bases at J, with 11 bases between the two ends. There are 14 residues in the CDR3. The germline gives CDR1 MNHEY, CDR2 SVGEGT. The CDR3 DNA reads as TGTGCCAGCAGTTACCCCGGGCAGGGCTACGAGCAGTACTTC. It yields the protein CASSYPGQGYEQYF.

The rearrangement uses TRBV12-3 or TRBV12-4 and TRBJ2-7; D not resolved. The CDR3 consists of 11 residues. V lost 3 bases to trimming and J lost 9 bases, with 9 bases between them. CDR3: CASSFGLGQYF. DNA for the CDR3: TGTGCCAGCAGTTTTGGTCTAGGGCAGTACTTC.

The chain links TRBV27 to TRBJ2-7; D ambiguous. This CDR3 has 12 amino acids. The ends were cut back, 6 bases at V and 5 bases at J, with 11 bases in the middle. Germline V lookup: CDR1 MNHEY, CDR2 SMNVEV (reference sequence). The CDR3 reads CASSPRNHEQYF. CDR3 in DNA: TGTGCCAGCAGCCCCAGGAACCACGAGCAGTACTTC.

The gene calls are TRBV25-1 and TRBJ1-1; no clear D gene. The CDR3 totals 13 residues. Trimming pared 5 bases from V and 1 base from J, leaving 8 bases between. CDR1 is MGHDK and CDR2 is SYGVNS in the germline V gene. In DNA form, the CDR3 reads TGTGCCAGCAGTCTTGGCCGGAACACTGAAGCTTTCTTT. It encodes CASSLGRNTEAFF.

This chain joins TRBV5-1 and TRBJ2-7; D might be TRBD2 (6 bases). The CDR3 runs 15 residues. Trimming took off 1 base at V and 0 bases at J, with 11 bases between the two ends. Looked up from germline, CDR1 is SGHRS and CDR2 is YFSETQ. The CDR3 loop is CASSLQGTSSYEQYF. The DNA of the CDR3 is TGCGCCAGCAGCTTGCAAGGGACTTCCTCCTACGAGCAGTACTTC.

The rearrangement uses TRBV4-1 and TRBJ2-3; D unresolved. V gave up 0 bases and J gave up 5 bases, with 9 bases separating them. The CDR3 length is 14 residues. Per the germline V gene, CDR1 is MGHRA and CDR2 is YSYEKL. CDR3 sequence: CASSQEGQGDTQYF. CDR3 bases: TGCGCCAGCAGCCAAGAAGGGCAAGGAGATACGCAGTATTTT.

The count of this clone is one. The rearrangement uses TRBV4-1 and TRBJ2-7; 7 bases are a match to TRBD1. The J segment lost 4 bases and the V segment lost 3 bases, leaving 9 bases of the junction unmatched. CDR1 and CDR2 (germline): MGHRA, YSYEKL. The CDR3 loop spans 15 amino acids. The chain's CDR3 is CASSQNRDSGYEQYF. The CDR3 DNA reads TGCGCCAGCAGCCAGAATCGGGACAGTGGGTACGAGCAGTACTTC.

CDR3 protein: CASRFLGNHYNEQFF. DNA of the CDR3: TGTGCCAGTAGGTTTCTCGGGAATCACTACAATGAGCAGTTCTTC. V and J are TRBV19 and TRBJ2-1; weak D call: TRBD2 (5 bases). The CDR3 contains 15 residues. Germline lookup yields CDR1 LNHDA and CDR2 SQIVND (reference sequence). The V and J ends lost 6 bases and 3 bases respectively, with 15 bases between them. Using reference TRBV19 and TRBJ2-1 for the parts outside the CDR3, the full variable domain is DGGITQSPKYLFRKEGQNVTLSCEQNLNHDAMYWYRQDPGQGLRLIYYSQIVNDFQKGDIAEGYSVSREKKESFPLTVTSAQKNPTAFYLCASRFLGNHYNEQFFGPGTRLTVL.

The chain couples TRBV5-4 to TRBJ1-1; a possible D gene is TRBD1 (6 bases). V gave up 4 bases and J gave up 5 bases, with 18 bases separating them. The CDR3 runs 15 residues. Per the germline V gene, CDR1 is SGHNT and CDR2 is YYREEE (reference sequence). CDR3 loop: CASSPQGGGRTEAFF. The CDR3 DNA is TGTGCCAGCAGCCCTCAAGGGGGAGGGAGGACTGAAGCTTTCTTT.

This clone appeared once. This chain joins TRBV18 and TRBJ2-1, with TRBD2 matching over 10 bases. Germline V gene lookup returns CDR1 KGHSH and CDR2 LQKENI. V was pared by 7 bases and J by 4 bases, with 7 bases of the junction left unmatched. The CDR3 sequence is 15 residues long. The CDR3 loop reads CASLIGLADYNEQFF. The CDR3 DNA follows: TGTGCCAGCTTAATAGGACTAGCGGATTACAATGAGCAGTTCTTC. Variable domain in full (rest from reference TRBV18 and TRBJ2-1): NAGVMQNPRHLVRRRGQEARLRCSPMKGHSHVYWYRQLPEEGLKFMVYLQKENIIDESGMPKERFSAEFPKEGPSILRIQQVVRGDSAAYFCASLIGLADYNEQFFGPGTRLTVL.

The V gene is TRBV10-3, the J gene TRBJ2-3; 10 nucleotides match TRBD2. This CDR3 spans 18 amino acids. V dropped 6 bases and J dropped 6; count of bases not matched to a gene: 18. The germline V gene has CDR1 ENHRY and CDR2 SYGVKD. The DNA of the CDR3 is TGTGCCATCAGGACTTTCAGCGGGAGGGGGAATTTCCGGGATACGCAGTATTTT. Its protein product is CAIRTFSGRGNFRDTQYF.